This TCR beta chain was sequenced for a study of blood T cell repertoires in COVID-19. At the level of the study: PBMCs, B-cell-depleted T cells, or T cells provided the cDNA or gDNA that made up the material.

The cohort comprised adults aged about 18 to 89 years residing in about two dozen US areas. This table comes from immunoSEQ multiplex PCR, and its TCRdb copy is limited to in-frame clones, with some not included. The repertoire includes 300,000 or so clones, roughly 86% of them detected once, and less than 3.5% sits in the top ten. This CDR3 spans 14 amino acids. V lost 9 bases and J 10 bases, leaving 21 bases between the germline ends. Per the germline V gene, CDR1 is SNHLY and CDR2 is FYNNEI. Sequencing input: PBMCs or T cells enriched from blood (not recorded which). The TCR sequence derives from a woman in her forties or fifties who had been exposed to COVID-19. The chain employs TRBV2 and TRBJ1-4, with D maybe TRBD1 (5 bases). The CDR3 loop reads CASKDRGSDRKLFF. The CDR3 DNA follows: TGTGCCAGTAAAGACCGGGGGTCGGATCGAAAACTGTTTTTT.